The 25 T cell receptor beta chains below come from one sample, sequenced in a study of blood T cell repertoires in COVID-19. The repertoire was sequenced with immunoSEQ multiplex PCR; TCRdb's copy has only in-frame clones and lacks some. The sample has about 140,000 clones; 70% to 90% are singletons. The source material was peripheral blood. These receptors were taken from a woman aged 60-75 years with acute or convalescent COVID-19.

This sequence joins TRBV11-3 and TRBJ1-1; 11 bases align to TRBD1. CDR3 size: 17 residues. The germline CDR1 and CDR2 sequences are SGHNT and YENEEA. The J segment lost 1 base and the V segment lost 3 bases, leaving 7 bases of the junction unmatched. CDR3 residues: CASSFPGQGGRNTEAFF. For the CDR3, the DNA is TGTGCCAGCAGCTTTCCGGGACAGGGGGGACGGAACACTGAAGCTTTCTTT.

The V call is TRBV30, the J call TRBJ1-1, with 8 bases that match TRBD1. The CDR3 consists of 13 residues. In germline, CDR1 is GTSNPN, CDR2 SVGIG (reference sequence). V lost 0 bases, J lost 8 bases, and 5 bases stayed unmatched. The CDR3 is CAWSVQGQGEAFF. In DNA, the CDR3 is TGTGCCTGGAGTGTACAAGGACAGGGCGAAGCTTTCTTT.

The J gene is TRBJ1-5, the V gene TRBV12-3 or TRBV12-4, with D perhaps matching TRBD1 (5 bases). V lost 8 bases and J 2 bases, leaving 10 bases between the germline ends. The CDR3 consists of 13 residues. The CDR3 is CASAAGGNQPQHF. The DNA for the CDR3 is TGTGCCAGCGCCGCGGGGGGCAATCAGCCCCAGCATTTT.

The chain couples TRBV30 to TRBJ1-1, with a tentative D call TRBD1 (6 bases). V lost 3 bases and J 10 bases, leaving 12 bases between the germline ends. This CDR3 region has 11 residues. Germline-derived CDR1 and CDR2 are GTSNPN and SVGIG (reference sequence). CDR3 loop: CAWRGGGGAFF. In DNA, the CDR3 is TGTGCCTGGAGGGGGGGAGGGGGAGCTTTCTTT.

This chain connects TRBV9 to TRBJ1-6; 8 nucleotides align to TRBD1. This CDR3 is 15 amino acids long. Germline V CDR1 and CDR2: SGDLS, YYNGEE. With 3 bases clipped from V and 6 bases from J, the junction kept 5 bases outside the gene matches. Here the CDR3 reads CASSAQTGVNSPLHF. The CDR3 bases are TGTGCCAGCAGCGCTCAGACAGGGGTTAATTCACCCCTCCACTTT.

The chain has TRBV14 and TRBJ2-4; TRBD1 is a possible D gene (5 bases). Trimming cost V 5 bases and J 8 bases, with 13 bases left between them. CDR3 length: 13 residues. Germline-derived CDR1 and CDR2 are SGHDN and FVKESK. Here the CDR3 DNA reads TGTGCCAGCAGCAGCAGGGTTCAGCACATTCAGTACTTC. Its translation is CASSSRVQHIQYF.

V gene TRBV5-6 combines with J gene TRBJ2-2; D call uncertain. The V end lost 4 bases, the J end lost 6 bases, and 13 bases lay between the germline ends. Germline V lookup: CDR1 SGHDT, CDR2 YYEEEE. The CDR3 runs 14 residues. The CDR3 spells CASSIMTGAGELFF. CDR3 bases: TGTGCCAGCAGCATTATGACTGGCGCCGGGGAGCTGTTTTTT.

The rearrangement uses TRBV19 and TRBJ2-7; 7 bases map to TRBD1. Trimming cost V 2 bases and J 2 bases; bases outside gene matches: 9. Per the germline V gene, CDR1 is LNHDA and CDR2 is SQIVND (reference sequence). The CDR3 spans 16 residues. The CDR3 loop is CASSIRLGQAAYEQYF. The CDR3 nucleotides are TGTGCCAGTAGTATACGGCTCGGACAGGCCGCCTACGAGCAGTACTTC.

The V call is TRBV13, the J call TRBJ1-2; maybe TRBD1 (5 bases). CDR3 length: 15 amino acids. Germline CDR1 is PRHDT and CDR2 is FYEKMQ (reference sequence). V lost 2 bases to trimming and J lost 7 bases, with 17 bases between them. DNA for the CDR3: TGTGCCAGCAGCTTATTGAGTCGGGGGTCTACTGGCTACACCTTC. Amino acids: CASSLLSRGSTGYTF.

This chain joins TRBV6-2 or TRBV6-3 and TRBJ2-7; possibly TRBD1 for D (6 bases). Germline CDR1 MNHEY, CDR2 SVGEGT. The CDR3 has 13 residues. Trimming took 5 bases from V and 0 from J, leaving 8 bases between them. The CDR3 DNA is TGTGCCAGCAGTGGACAGTTCTCCTACGAGCAGTACTTC. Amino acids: CASSGQFSYEQYF.

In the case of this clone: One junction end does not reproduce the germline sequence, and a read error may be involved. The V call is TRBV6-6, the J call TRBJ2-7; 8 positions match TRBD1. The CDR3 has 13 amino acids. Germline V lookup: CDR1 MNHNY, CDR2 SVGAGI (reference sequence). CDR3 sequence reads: CATLSGTGHARSF. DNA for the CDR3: TGTGCCACATTATCCGGGACAGGTCACGCTAGAAGCTTC.

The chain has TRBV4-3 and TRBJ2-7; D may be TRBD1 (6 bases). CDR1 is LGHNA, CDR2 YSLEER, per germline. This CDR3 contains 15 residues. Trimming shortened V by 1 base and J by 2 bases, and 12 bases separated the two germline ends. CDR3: CASSQGAGAAYEQYF. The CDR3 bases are TGCGCCAGCAGCCAAGGGGCAGGGGCGGCCTACGAGCAGTACTTC.

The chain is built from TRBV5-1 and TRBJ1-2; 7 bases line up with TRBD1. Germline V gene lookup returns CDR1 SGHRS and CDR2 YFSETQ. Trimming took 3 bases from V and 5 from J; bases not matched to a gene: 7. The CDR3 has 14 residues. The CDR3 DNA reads TGCGCCAGCAGCTCCGGGACAGCCTATTATGGCTACACCTTC. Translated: CASSSGTAYYGYTF.

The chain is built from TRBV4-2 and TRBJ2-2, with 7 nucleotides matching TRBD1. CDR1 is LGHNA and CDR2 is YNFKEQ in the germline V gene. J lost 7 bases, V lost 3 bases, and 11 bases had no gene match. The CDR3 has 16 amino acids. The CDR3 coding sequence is TGTGCCAGCAGCCACCTGACAGGGAACGTGGGCGGGGAGCTGTTTTTT. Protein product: CASSHLTGNVGGELFF.

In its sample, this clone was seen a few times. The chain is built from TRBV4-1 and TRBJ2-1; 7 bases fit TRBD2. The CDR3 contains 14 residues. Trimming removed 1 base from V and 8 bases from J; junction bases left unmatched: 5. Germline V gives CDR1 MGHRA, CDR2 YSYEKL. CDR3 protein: CASSQVGGKYEQFF. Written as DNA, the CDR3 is TGCGCCAGCAGCCAAGTCGGGGGGAAGTATGAGCAGTTCTTC.

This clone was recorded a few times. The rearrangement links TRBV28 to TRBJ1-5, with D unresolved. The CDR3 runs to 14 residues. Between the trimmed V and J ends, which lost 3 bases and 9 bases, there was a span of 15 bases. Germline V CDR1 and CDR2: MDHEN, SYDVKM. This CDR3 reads CASSLTAPTGPQHF. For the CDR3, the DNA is TGTGCCAGCAGTTTGACGGCTCCCACGGGGCCCCAGCATTTT.

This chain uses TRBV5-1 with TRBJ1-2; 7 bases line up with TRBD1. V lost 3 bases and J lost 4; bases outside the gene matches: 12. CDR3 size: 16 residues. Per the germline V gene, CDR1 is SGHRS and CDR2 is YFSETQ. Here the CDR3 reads CASSYTTGSGGYGYTF. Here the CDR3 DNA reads TGCGCCAGCAGCTACACGACAGGGTCCGGGGGCTATGGCTACACCTTC.

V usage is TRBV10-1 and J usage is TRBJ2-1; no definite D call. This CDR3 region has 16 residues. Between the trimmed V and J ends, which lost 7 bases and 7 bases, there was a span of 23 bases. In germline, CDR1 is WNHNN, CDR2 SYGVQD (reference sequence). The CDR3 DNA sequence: TGCGCCAGCAACATACCTAGAAGTGGAAGAGCGAATGAGCAGTTCTTC. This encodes CASNIPRSGRANEQFF.

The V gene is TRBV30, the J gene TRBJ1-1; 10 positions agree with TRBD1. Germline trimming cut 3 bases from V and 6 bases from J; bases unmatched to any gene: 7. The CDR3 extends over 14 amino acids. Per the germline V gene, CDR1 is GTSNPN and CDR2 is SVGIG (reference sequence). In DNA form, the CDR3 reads TGTGCCTGGAGCCAAGGGACAGGGGACCCTGAAGCTTTCTTT. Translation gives CAWSQGTGDPEAFF.

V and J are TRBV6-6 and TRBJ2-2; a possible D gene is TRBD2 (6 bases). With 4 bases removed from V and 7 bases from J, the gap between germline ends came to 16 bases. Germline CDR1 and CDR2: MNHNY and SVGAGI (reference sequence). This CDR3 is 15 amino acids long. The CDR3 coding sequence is TGTGCCAGCAGTTGGCAGGCCGGGGGAAACGGGGAGCTGTTTTTT. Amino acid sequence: CASSWQAGGNGELFF.

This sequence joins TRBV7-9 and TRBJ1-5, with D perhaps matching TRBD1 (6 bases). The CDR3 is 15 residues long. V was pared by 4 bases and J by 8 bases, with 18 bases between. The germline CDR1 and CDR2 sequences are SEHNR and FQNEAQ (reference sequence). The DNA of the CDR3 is TGTGCCAGCAGCTGGACAGTCCATGGCTTTGAGCCCCAGCATTTT. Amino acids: CASSWTVHGFEPQHF.

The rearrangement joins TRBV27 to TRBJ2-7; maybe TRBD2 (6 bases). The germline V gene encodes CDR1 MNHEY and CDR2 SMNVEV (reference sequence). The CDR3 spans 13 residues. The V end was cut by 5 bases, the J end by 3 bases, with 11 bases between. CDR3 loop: CASSVGLDYEQYF. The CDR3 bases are TGTGCCAGCAGTGTGGGACTGGACTACGAGCAGTACTTC.

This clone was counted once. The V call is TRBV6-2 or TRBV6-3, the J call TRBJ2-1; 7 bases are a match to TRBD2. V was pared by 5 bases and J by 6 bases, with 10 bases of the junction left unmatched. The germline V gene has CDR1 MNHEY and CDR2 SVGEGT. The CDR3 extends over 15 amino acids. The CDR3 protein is CASSPWTRPINEQFF. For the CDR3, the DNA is TGTGCCAGCAGTCCATGGACTAGACCCATCAATGAGCAGTTCTTC.

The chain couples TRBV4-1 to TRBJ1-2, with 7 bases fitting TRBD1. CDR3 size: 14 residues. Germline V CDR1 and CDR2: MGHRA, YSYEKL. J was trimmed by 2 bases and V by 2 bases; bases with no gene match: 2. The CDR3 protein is CASSQPDRNYGYTF. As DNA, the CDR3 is TGCGCCAGCAGCCAACCGGACAGGAACTATGGCTACACCTTC.

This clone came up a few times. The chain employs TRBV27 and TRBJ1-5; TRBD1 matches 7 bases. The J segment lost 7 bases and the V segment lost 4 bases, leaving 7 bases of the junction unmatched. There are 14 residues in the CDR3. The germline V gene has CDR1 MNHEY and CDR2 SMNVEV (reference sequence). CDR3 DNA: TGTGCCAGCAGTTCCGGGACAGTTGCCCAGCCCCAGCATTTT. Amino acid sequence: CASSSGTVAQPQHF.